This T cell receptor beta chain was sequenced during a study of spatial heterogeneity in lung cancer. Study outcomes and limitations: Tracking of tumor mutation counts was seen in expanded intratumoral alpha and beta TCR counts.

Using its own MiXCR run on the 5' RACE reads, TCRdb lists one record per CDR3 protein. The table lists 13,000 or so distinct CDR3 sequences, approximately 5.5% of them singletons. Indicated time point: sample taken at primary tumor resection. Sequencing covered unsorted whole RNA taken from tumor, nontumor lung or frozen PBMC. Turning to this clonotype: Its antigen remains unknown.

The CDR3 is made up of 17 amino acids. With 5 bases removed from V and 0 bases from J, the gap between germline ends came to 17 bases. Looked up from germline, CDR1 is SEHNR and CDR2 is FQNEAQ (reference sequence). The receptor was isolated from a male donor with early-stage non-small cell lung cancer. The rearrangement joins TRBV7-9 to TRBJ2-4; D perhaps matches TRBD1 (5 bases). The sample was lung tumor tissue, taken at surgery. CDR3 in amino acids: CASSHPTDRLAKNIQYF. The CDR3 DNA is TGTGCCAGCAGCCATCCTACTGACAGACTAGCCAAAAACATTCAGTACTTC.